A selection of T cell receptor beta chains follows, all from one sample in a study of graft-versus-host responses after intestinal transplantation. Sequenced by immunoSEQ multiplex PCR; TCRdb stores in-frame clones only, minus some. The sample records some 86,000 clones, roughly 91% being singletons. The antigens these receptors bind are not known. The sequenced sample was unstimulated CD4+ T cells sorted from spleen or lymph node cells, obtained before intestinal transplant. These receptors all stem from a human donor who received an intestinal transplant. CDR3s include the opening cysteine and the closing phenylalanine or tryptophan. Fields, in order: V gene, J gene, clone size, D gene, CDR3 DNA, CDR3 protein. A D gene is named only where the DNA matches it firmly. Size values are once, few and many counts, or a class for expanded clones, and some rows have none.

>TRBV12-5|TRBJ2-5|NA|TRBD2
TGTGCTAGTGGTTTGGGGACTAGCGGGGGGGCAGAGACCCAGTACTTC
CASGLGTSGGAETQYF
>TRBV25-1|TRBJ2-1|NA|NA
TGTGCCAGCAGTTCCCGGGGGCTAGCGGATTACAATGAGCAGTTCTTC
CASSSRGLADYNEQFF
>TRBV5-6|TRBJ1-1|NA|NA
TGTGCCAGCCATACGACAAGTAACACTGAAGCTTTCTTT
CASHTTSNTEAFF
>TRBV2|TRBJ2-1|NA|TRBD2
TGTGCCAGCAGGGGGGGGACTAGCGGCTACAATGAGCAGTTCTTC
CASRGGTSGYNEQFF
>TRBV6-5|TRBJ1-5|NA|TRBD1
TGTGCCAGCAGTTACTCTTGGACAGGGGGACAGCCCCAGCATTTT
CASSYSWTGGQPQHF
>TRBV15|TRBJ1-1|NA|NA
TGTGCCACCGGGCGAGTTTTGGGGGCCCTAGCTTTCTTT
CATGRVLGALAFF
>TRBV5-8|TRBJ1-1|NA|TRBD1
TGTGCCAGCAGCTTGACAGGGGATAACACTGAAGCTTTCTTT
CASSLTGDNTEAFF
>TRBV5-4|TRBJ1-2|NA|NA
TGTGCCAGCAGCTTTCCAGCTAACTATGGCTACACCTTC
CASSFPANYGYTF
>TRBV9|TRBJ2-7|NA|NA
TGTGCCAGCAGCGTAGTGCCAGGGATCCCCAACGAGCAGTACTTC
CASSVVPGIPNEQYF
>TRBV7-9|TRBJ1-2|NA|TRBD1
TGTGCCAGCAGCTTCGGACAGGGCCATGGCTACACCTTC
CASSFGQGHGYTF
>TRBV11-2|TRBJ2-7|NA|NA
TGTGCCAGCAGCTCGCTACGTCTGGGGGGAACCCCCAATTACGAGCAGTACTTC
CASSSLRLGGTPNYEQYF
>TRBV1|TRBJ2-7|NA|NA
TGCACCAGCAGCCCGGAAGTCGAACGGGGGTACTTC
CTSSPEVERGYF
>TRBV7-2|TRBJ2-5|NA|TRBD2
TGTGCCAGCAGCTCGAGTAGCGGGGGGTGGGAGACCCAGTACTTC
CASSSSSGGWETQYF
>TRBV15|TRBJ1-2|NA|TRBD1
TGTGCCACCAGCAGAGATCAGGGGGTAGCTAACTATGGCTACACCTTC
CATSRDQGVANYGYTF
>TRBV5-5|TRBJ1-2|NA|TRBD1
TGTGCCAGCAGCTTGTCTGGGACAGCGACTAACTATGGCTACACCTTC
CASSLSGTATNYGYTF
>TRBV7-2|TRBJ1-4|NA|NA
TGTGCCAGCAGCTTACGGACACCAGCAACTAATGAAAAACTGTTTTTT
CASSLRTPATNEKLFF
>TRBV6-6|TRBJ2-3|NA|TRBD1
TGTGCCAGCAGTTTTCTGACAGGGCGCACAGATACGCAGTATTTT
CASSFLTGRTDTQYF
>TRBV10-2|TRBJ2-7|NA|TRBD2
TGCGCCAGCAGGACTAGCGGGGGGGCGAACAGGTACGAGCAGTACTTC
CASRTSGGANRYEQYF
>TRBV5-5|TRBJ1-4|NA|NA
TGTGCCAGCAGCCCCCTGGCAGGGATTAATGAAAAACTGTTTTTT
CASSPLAGINEKLFF
>TRBV5-6|TRBJ1-4|NA|NA
TGTGCCAGCAGCTTGCTAAAGGAGTTGAGGACTAATGAAAAACTGTTTTTT
CASSLLKELRTNEKLFF
>TRBV19|TRBJ2-4|NA|NA
TGTGCCAGTAGTATTATGGGGGCGACCTCTAACATTCAGTACTTC
CASSIMGATSNIQYF
>TRBV18|TRBJ2-7|NA|NA
TGTGCCAGCTCCCAGACACTTTACGAGCAGTACTTC
CASSQTLYEQYF
>TRBV6-5|TRBJ2-7|few|NA
TGTGCCAGCAGTTACGGGCGGGCGAGGGAGCAGTACTTC
CASSYGRAREQYF
>TRBV27|TRBJ1-5|NA|TRBD1
TGTGCCAGCAGTCCGGGACAGGGAAGTCAGCCCCAGCATTTT
CASSPGQGSQPQHF
>TRBV12-5|TRBJ2-2|NA|TRBD1
TGTGCTAGTGGTTTGGTGGTCGGGACAGGGAACACCGGGGAGCTGTTTTTT
CASGLVVGTGNTGELFF
>TRBV29-1|TRBJ1-2|once|NA
TGCAGCGTTGAACCCCGGGCTAACTATGGCTACACCTTC
CSVEPRANYGYTF
>TRBV6-5|TRBJ1-1|NA|NA
TGTGCCAGCAAACTCCAAAGGGAGGCTAACACTGAAGCTTTCTTT
CASKLQREANTEAFF
>TRBV7-9|TRBJ2-5|NA|NA
TGTGCCAGCAGCCGTGGGGCGGAAGAGACCCAGTACTTC
CASSRGAEETQYF
>TRBV18|TRBJ2-7|NA|NA
TGTGCCAGCTCACCATCGGGAGAGCAGTACTTC
CASSPSGEQYF
>TRBV7-2|TRBJ1-1|once|TRBD1
TGTGCCAGCAGCTTAGCCGGGACAGGGGGCACTGAAGCTTTCTTT
CASSLAGTGGTEAFF
>TRBV7-2|TRBJ2-4|NA|TRBD2
TGTGCCAGCAGCCGGTGGACTAGCGGGGGGAGCGGCAAAAACATTCAGTACTTC
CASSRWTSGGSGKNIQYF
>TRBV2|TRBJ2-5|NA|NA
TGTGCCAGCAGTGTTACGGGGGTGGAGCAGACCCAGTACTTC
CASSVTGVEQTQYF
>TRBV7-9|TRBJ1-6|NA|TRBD1
TGTGCCAGCAGTAGTTCGCCAGGGGGAATAAATTCACCCCTCCACTTT
CASSSSPGGINSPLHF
>TRBV4-3|TRBJ2-7|NA|NA
TGCGCCAGCAGCCAAGATCCGGTTAAGGAGTCCTACGAGCAGTACTTC
CASSQDPVKESYEQYF
>TRBV19|TRBJ2-3|NA|TRBD2
TGTGCCAGTAGTAGCGGGGGTTGGGCAGATACGCAGTATTTT
CASSSGGWADTQYF
>TRBV9|TRBJ2-3|NA|TRBD2
TGTGCCAGCAGCGCAGAGACAGGAATGATACTAGCGGGGATCACAGATACGCAGTATTTT
CASSAETGMILAGITDTQYF
>TRBV4-3|TRBJ1-2|NA|TRBD1
TGCGCCAGCAGCAATAGGCCCGGTGCAGGGGGATACAAAGGATGGGATGGCTACACCTTC
CASSNRPGAGGYKGWDGYTF
>TRBV27|TRBJ1-2|NA|TRBD1
TGTGCCAGCGGGACAGTTACTAACTATGGCTACACCTTC
CASGTVTNYGYTF
>TRBV14|TRBJ1-1|once|NA
TGTGCCAGCAGCCAAGAACGCAGGGCGGCTTTCTTT
CASSQERRAAFF